A selection of T cell receptor beta chains follows, all from one sample in a study of T cell responses to AZD1222 COVID-19 vaccine. Sequenced by immunoSEQ multiplex PCR; TCRdb stores in-frame clones only, minus some. The table has some 150,000 clones, approximately 91% seen once. The sample in question was peripheral blood, obtained on day 0 of AZD1222 vaccination. The receptors here all came from an adult in good health. Both conserved end residues are part of each CDR3. The order of the fields is D gene, J gene, V gene, clone size, CDR3 protein, CDR3 DNA. A D gene is named only where the DNA matches it firmly. The listing skips clone size in some rows; elsewhere it reads once, few, many or a size class.

TRBD1 | TRBJ1-3 | TRBV5-6 | NA | CASSWGTAAGNTIYF | TGTGCCAGCAGCTGGGGGACAGCGGCTGGAAACACCATATATTTT
NA | TRBJ1-2 | TRBV11-1 | NA | CASSLGATSNYGYTF | TGTGCCAGCAGCTTGGGGGCCACCTCTAACTATGGCTACACCTTC
NA | TRBJ2-3 | TRBV7-9 | NA | CASSLGLGRSTDTQYF | TGTGCCAGCAGCTTAGGGCTTGGACGGAGCACAGATACGCAGTATTTT
NA | TRBJ2-7 | TRBV28 | NA | CASSFQAYEQYF | TGTGCCAGCAGTTTTCAGGCCTACGAGCAGTACTTC
NA | TRBJ1-5 | TRBV18 | NA | CASSPGQGPQHF | TGTGCCAGCTCACCAGGTCAAGGGCCCCAGCATTTT
NA | TRBJ2-3 | TRBV5-8 | once | CASSLGRDLGTDTQYF | TGTGCCAGCAGCTTGGGGAGGGATCTGGGCACAGATACGCAGTATTTT
TRBD1 | TRBJ1-3 | TRBV27 | NA | CASRVQGSGNTIYF | TGTGCCAGCAGGGTACAGGGGTCTGGAAACACCATATATTTT
TRBD1 | TRBJ2-1 | TRBV4-1 | NA | CASSLGQGQFF | TGCGCCAGCAGCCTTGGACAGGGACAGTTCTTC
TRBD2 | TRBJ2-1 | TRBV2 | NA | CATAGTSAYNEQFF | TGTGCCACCGCTGGGACTAGCGCCTACAATGAGCAGTTCTTC
NA | TRBJ1-1 | TRBV4-3 | NA | CASSQDYTNLNTEAFF | TGCGCCAGCAGCCAAGATTACACGAACTTGAACACTGAAGCTTTCTTT
NA | TRBJ2-7 | TRBV5-1 | NA | CASSFGSSYEQYF | TGCGCCAGCAGCTTCGGCTCGTCCTACGAGCAGTACTTC
TRBD2 | TRBJ2-1 | TRBV5-6 | NA | CASRTPGDYSYNEQFF | TGTGCCAGCAGGACCCCCGGGGACTACTCCTACAATGAGCAGTTCTTC
NA | TRBJ2-1 | TRBV12-5 | NA | CASGPSGSPIEQFF | TGTGCTAGTGGTCCCTCAGGGTCGCCGATTGAGCAGTTCTTC
TRBD1 | TRBJ1-4 | TRBV4-3 | NA | CASSQDGTGTNEKLFF | TGCGCCAGCAGCCAAGATGGGACAGGGACTAATGAAAAACTGTTTTTT
TRBD1 | TRBJ1-3 | TRBV7-2 | few | CASSGPTGFEWNTIYF | TGTGCCAGCAGCGGCCCGACAGGGTTCGAATGGAACACCATATATTTT
TRBD1 | TRBJ1-3 | TRBV30 | NA | CAWSKGASSGNTIYF | TGTGCCTGGAGTAAGGGGGCTAGCTCTGGAAACACCATATATTTT
TRBD1 | TRBJ2-7 | TRBV11-3 | NA | CASSPAPGQGYEQYF | TGTGCCAGCAGCCCAGCGCCGGGACAGGGTTACGAGCAGTACTTC
NA | TRBJ2-7 | TRBV21-1 | NA | CASRTPGGFYSEQYF | TGTGCCAGCAGGACCCCAGGGGGCTTTTACTCCGAGCAGTACTTC
NA | TRBJ2-7 | TRBV5-1 | once | CASSLTRDTSYEQYF | TGCGCCAGCAGCTTGACCCGGGACACCTCCTACGAGCAGTACTTC
NA | TRBJ2-2 | TRBV21-1 | NA | CASSKETRGENTGELFF | TGTGCCAGCAGCAAAGAAACCAGGGGGGAGAACACCGGGGAGCTGTTTTTT
TRBD1 | TRBJ1-1 | TRBV30 | NA | CAWKIRGGTEAFF | TGTGCCTGGAAAATCAGGGGGGGCACTGAAGCTTTCTTT
NA | TRBJ1-2 | TRBV13 | NA | CASSSGISYGYTF | TGTGCCAGCAGCTCGGGGATTTCATATGGCTACACCTTC